These T cell receptor beta chains were read from a single sample in a study of CD8+ T cells in alopecia areata. Data came from immunoSEQ multiplex PCR; TCRdb stores just in-frame clones and leaves some out. Seen here are about 100,000 clones, around 55% observed once, and the top ten hold 20% to 25%. The sequencing sample was made of CD8+ T cells sorted from blood. These receptors originate from a human donor in good health. Each CDR3 is given with its conserved first and last residue. The D gene is left open where the match is weak. Some rows mark clone size as missing; the rest say once, few, many or name a class of expanded clone.

d_call: NA
clone_size: NA
v_call: TRBV2
j_call: TRBJ2-3
cdr3_aa: CASSDLLLGASTDTQYF
cdr3_nt: TGTGCCAGCAGTGACCTCCTCTTGGGGGCGAGCACAGATACGCAGTATTTT

d_call: NA
clone_size: many
v_call: TRBV13
j_call: TRBJ1-1
cdr3_aa: CASSLGQGNTEAFF
cdr3_nt: TGTGCCAGCAGCTTAGGACAGGGGAACACTGAAGCTTTCTTT

d_call: TRBD1
clone_size: NA
v_call: TRBV6-4
j_call: TRBJ2-3
cdr3_aa: CASSDGTGETDTQYF
cdr3_nt: TGTGCCAGCAGTGACGGAACAGGGGAGACAGATACGCAGTATTTT

d_call: NA
clone_size: few
v_call: TRBV28
j_call: TRBJ1-6
cdr3_aa: CASSSGWTGDSPLHF
cdr3_nt: TGTGCCAGCAGTTCAGGTTGGACGGGAGACTCACCCCTCCACTTT

d_call: NA
clone_size: NA
v_call: TRBV21-1
j_call: TRBJ1-1
cdr3_aa: CASSTTGHLNTEAFF
cdr3_nt: TGTGCCAGCAGCACAACGGGACACCTGAACACTGAAGCTTTCTTT

d_call: NA
clone_size: NA
v_call: TRBV28
j_call: TRBJ2-5
cdr3_aa: CASRHWDGQETQYF
cdr3_nt: TGTGCCAGCAGGCACTGGGACGGCCAAGAGACCCAGTACTTC

d_call: NA
clone_size: many
v_call: TRBV7-3
j_call: TRBJ2-2
cdr3_aa: CASSRKLNGTLNTGELFF
cdr3_nt: TGTGCCAGCAGCCGGAAACTGAATGGGACTTTGAACACCGGGGAGCTGTTTTTT

d_call: TRBD1
clone_size: NA
v_call: TRBV13
j_call: TRBJ1-2
cdr3_aa: CASSMTGDSTANYGYTF
cdr3_nt: TGTGCCAGCAGCATGACAGGGGACTCAACGGCGAACTATGGCTACACCTTC

d_call: NA
clone_size: NA
v_call: TRBV4-1
j_call: TRBJ1-2
cdr3_aa: CASSQVRGAGDYGYTF
cdr3_nt: TGCGCCAGCAGCCAAGTTAGGGGCGCTGGGGACTATGGCTACACCTTC

d_call: NA
clone_size: NA
v_call: TRBV2
j_call: TRBJ2-7
cdr3_aa: CASLKIKMGKESPTYEQYF
cdr3_nt: TGTGCCAGCCTGAAAATCAAAATGGGGAAGGAGTCGCCCACCTACGAGCAGTACTTC

d_call: NA
clone_size: few
v_call: TRBV25-1
j_call: TRBJ2-3
cdr3_aa: CASGTDTQYF
cdr3_nt: TGTGCCAGCGGAACAGATACGCAGTATTTT

d_call: NA
clone_size: NA
v_call: TRBV10-3
j_call: TRBJ2-3
cdr3_aa: CAISESRDTQYF
cdr3_nt: TGTGCCATCAGTGAATCAAGGGATACGCAGTATTTT

d_call: NA
clone_size: NA
v_call: TRBV28
j_call: TRBJ1-5
cdr3_aa: CASSFISEVGDQPQHF
cdr3_nt: TGTGCCAGCAGTTTTATAAGTGAAGTGGGAGATCAGCCCCAGCATTTT

d_call: TRBD1
clone_size: few
v_call: TRBV6-1
j_call: TRBJ2-2
cdr3_aa: CASSGLDRGRWTGELFF
cdr3_nt: TGTGCCAGCAGTGGACTTGACAGGGGGCGTTGGACCGGGGAGCTGTTTTTT

d_call: NA
clone_size: few
v_call: TRBV5-6
j_call: TRBJ2-1
cdr3_aa: CASSLGDSSRLQFF
cdr3_nt: TGTGCCAGCAGCTTGGGTGACAGCTCTCGTTTGCAGTTCTTC

d_call: NA
clone_size: few
v_call: TRBV27
j_call: TRBJ2-1
cdr3_aa: CASSLGGSYNEQFF
cdr3_nt: TGTGCCAGCAGTTTGGGTGGCTCCTACAATGAGCAGTTCTTC

d_call: NA
clone_size: NA
v_call: TRBV28
j_call: TRBJ1-2
cdr3_aa: CASCGWDYGYTF
cdr3_nt: TGTGCCAGCTGCGGGTGGGACTATGGCTACACCTTC

d_call: NA
clone_size: NA
v_call: TRBV5-8
j_call: TRBJ2-5
cdr3_aa: CASSLLAYETQYF
cdr3_nt: TGTGCCAGCAGCTTACTAGCTTATGAGACCCAGTACTTC

d_call: NA
clone_size: NA
v_call: TRBV7-6
j_call: TRBJ2-7
cdr3_aa: CASSSGWGEQYF
cdr3_nt: TGTGCCAGCAGCTCAGGATGGGGCGAGCAGTACTTC

d_call: NA
clone_size: NA
v_call: TRBV13
j_call: TRBJ1-6
cdr3_aa: CASSLLGDYNSPLHF
cdr3_nt: TGTGCCAGCAGCTTATTAGGGGATTATAATTCACCCCTCCACTTT

d_call: TRBD2
clone_size: few
v_call: TRBV29-1
j_call: TRBJ2-2
cdr3_aa: CSVAPSGNTGELFF
cdr3_nt: TGCAGCGTTGCTCCTAGCGGAAACACCGGGGAGCTGTTTTTT

d_call: NA
clone_size: NA
v_call: TRBV9
j_call: TRBJ1-1
cdr3_aa: CASSVATGGTEAFF
cdr3_nt: TGTGCCAGCAGCGTAGCTACGGGGGGGACTGAAGCTTTCTTT

d_call: NA
clone_size: NA
v_call: TRBV29-1
j_call: TRBJ1-1
cdr3_aa: CSVGRYTEAFF
cdr3_nt: TGCAGCGTTGGTAGATACACTGAAGCTTTCTTT

d_call: TRBD2
clone_size: NA
v_call: TRBV9
j_call: TRBJ2-1
cdr3_aa: CASSDGTSGNEQFF
cdr3_nt: TGTGCCAGCAGCGACGGGACTAGCGGCAATGAGCAGTTCTTC

d_call: NA
clone_size: NA
v_call: TRBV20-1
j_call: TRBJ1-1
cdr3_aa: CSPNTEAFF
cdr3_nt: TGCAGTCCCAACACTGAAGCTTTCTTT

d_call: NA
clone_size: few
v_call: TRBV5-1
j_call: TRBJ2-7
cdr3_aa: CASSLGRGSSYEQYF
cdr3_nt: TGCGCCAGCAGCTTGGGTCGGGGGTCGTCTTACGAGCAGTACTTC

d_call: NA
clone_size: NA
v_call: TRBV7-3
j_call: TRBJ2-1
cdr3_aa: CASSSFHNEQFF
cdr3_nt: TGTGCCAGCAGCTCCTTTCACAATGAGCAGTTCTTC

d_call: NA
clone_size: NA
v_call: TRBV5-1
j_call: TRBJ2-7
cdr3_aa: CASSLGAFYEQYF
cdr3_nt: TGCGCCAGCAGCTTGGGGGCCTTCTACGAGCAGTACTTC

d_call: TRBD2
clone_size: NA
v_call: TRBV7-8
j_call: TRBJ2-7
cdr3_aa: CASSLDGSGGPSYEQYF
cdr3_nt: TGTGCCAGCAGCTTAGACGGTAGCGGGGGTCCGTCCTACGAGCAGTACTTC

d_call: NA
clone_size: few
v_call: TRBV29-1
j_call: TRBJ1-2
cdr3_aa: CSALTGHPVRDYGYTF
cdr3_nt: TGCAGCGCGCTAACGGGACACCCCGTCAGGGACTATGGCTACACCTTC

d_call: NA
clone_size: once
v_call: TRBV2
j_call: TRBJ1-1
cdr3_aa: CASSGTDMNTEAFF
cdr3_nt: TGTGCCAGCAGTGGGACAGACATGAACACTGAAGCTTTCTTT

d_call: TRBD1
clone_size: NA
v_call: TRBV5-1
j_call: TRBJ2-5
cdr3_aa: CASSPTGTALGETQYF
cdr3_nt: TGCGCCAGCAGCCCAACCGGGACAGCCCTCGGGGAGACCCAGTACTTC

d_call: TRBD2
clone_size: NA
v_call: TRBV19
j_call: TRBJ2-5
cdr3_aa: CASSIWSSGGPPQETQYF
cdr3_nt: TGTGCCAGTAGTATATGGTCTAGCGGGGGACCACCCCAAGAGACCCAGTACTTC

d_call: NA
clone_size: NA
v_call: TRBV19
j_call: TRBJ2-2
cdr3_aa: CASSTPYGAGTGELFF
cdr3_nt: TGTGCCAGTAGTACCCCGTATGGGGCCGGAACCGGGGAGCTGTTTTTT

d_call: NA
clone_size: NA
v_call: TRBV5-1
j_call: TRBJ1-1
cdr3_aa: CASSPLGRVTEAFF
cdr3_nt: TGCGCCAGCAGCCCCCTCGGCAGGGTCACTGAAGCTTTCTTT

d_call: NA
clone_size: NA
v_call: TRBV29-1
j_call: TRBJ1-1
cdr3_aa: CSVEYTGYTEAFF
cdr3_nt: TGCAGCGTTGAGTACACCGGATACACTGAAGCTTTCTTT

d_call: TRBD1
clone_size: NA
v_call: TRBV6-6
j_call: TRBJ1-4
cdr3_aa: CASSYQGTGYEKLFF
cdr3_nt: TGTGCCAGCAGTTACCAGGGGACAGGGTATGAAAAACTGTTTTTT

d_call: TRBD1
clone_size: once
v_call: TRBV5-6
j_call: TRBJ1-1
cdr3_aa: CASSLGQGSTEAFF
cdr3_nt: TGTGCCAGCAGTCTCGGACAGGGGAGCACTGAAGCTTTCTTT

d_call: NA
clone_size: NA
v_call: TRBV2
j_call: TRBJ2-7
cdr3_aa: CATQLDGSYEQYF
cdr3_nt: TGTGCCACCCAACTAGACGGCTCCTACGAGCAGTACTTC

d_call: NA
clone_size: NA
v_call: TRBV28
j_call: TRBJ2-5
cdr3_aa: CASSPQARETQYF
cdr3_nt: TGTGCCAGCAGTCCCCAAGCCCGGGAGACCCAGTACTTC

d_call: TRBD2
clone_size: NA
v_call: TRBV13
j_call: TRBJ2-3
cdr3_aa: CASAPGGAPDTQYF
cdr3_nt: TGTGCCAGCGCCCCGGGGGGGGCTCCAGATACGCAGTATTTT

d_call: NA
clone_size: few
v_call: TRBV5-1
j_call: TRBJ2-7
cdr3_aa: CASSLALSRSHEQYF
cdr3_nt: TGCGCCAGCAGCTTGGCGCTATCCCGGAGCCACGAGCAGTACTTC

d_call: NA
clone_size: NA
v_call: TRBV9
j_call: TRBJ2-1
cdr3_aa: CASSVGGGRINEQFF
cdr3_nt: TGTGCCAGCAGCGTAGGAGGAGGGCGGATCAATGAGCAGTTCTTC

d_call: TRBD1
clone_size: few
v_call: TRBV13
j_call: TRBJ2-7
cdr3_aa: CASSTAGTGVQYF
cdr3_nt: TGTGCCAGCAGCACCGCCGGGACAGGGGTTCAGTACTTC

d_call: NA
clone_size: NA
v_call: TRBV5-6
j_call: TRBJ1-2
cdr3_aa: CASSLGGAHGYTF
cdr3_nt: TGTGCCAGCAGCTTAGGTGGCGCGCATGGCTACACCTTC

d_call: NA
clone_size: NA
v_call: TRBV28
j_call: TRBJ2-5
cdr3_aa: CASSAGLIETQYF
cdr3_nt: TGTGCCAGCAGCGCCGGCTTGATAGAGACCCAGTACTTC

d_call: NA
clone_size: few
v_call: TRBV13
j_call: TRBJ2-7
cdr3_aa: CASSFGGYEQYF
cdr3_nt: TGTGCCAGCAGCTTCGGAGGCTACGAGCAGTACTTC

d_call: NA
clone_size: NA
v_call: TRBV25-1
j_call: TRBJ2-7
cdr3_aa: CASSDSGQLVSYEQYF
cdr3_nt: TGTGCCAGCAGCGACTCTGGACAGCTAGTATCCTACGAGCAGTACTTC

d_call: NA
clone_size: NA
v_call: TRBV29-1
j_call: TRBJ2-4
cdr3_aa: CSVEADIQYF
cdr3_nt: TGCAGCGTTGAAGCGGACATTCAGTACTTC

d_call: NA
clone_size: NA
v_call: TRBV2
j_call: TRBJ2-3
cdr3_aa: CASSEALGADTQYF
cdr3_nt: TGTGCCAGCAGTGAAGCGCTAGGTGCAGATACGCAGTATTTT

d_call: TRBD2
clone_size: NA
v_call: TRBV7-2
j_call: TRBJ2-1
cdr3_aa: CASSFGGYNEQFF
cdr3_nt: TGTGCCAGCAGCTTCGGGGGGTACAATGAGCAGTTCTTC

d_call: NA
clone_size: NA
v_call: TRBV4-2
j_call: TRBJ1-2
cdr3_aa: CASSPGYGYGYTF
cdr3_nt: TGTGCCAGCAGCCCAGGATACGGCTATGGCTACACCTTC

d_call: NA
clone_size: NA
v_call: TRBV15
j_call: TRBJ2-2
cdr3_aa: CATSRDHRASATGELFF
cdr3_nt: TGTGCCACCAGCAGAGATCACCGGGCTAGTGCGACCGGGGAGCTGTTTTTT

d_call: TRBD2
clone_size: NA
v_call: TRBV13
j_call: TRBJ2-3
cdr3_aa: CASSTRLAGGTDTQYF
cdr3_nt: TGTGCCAGCAGCACGCGACTAGCGGGGGGCACAGATACGCAGTATTTT

d_call: NA
clone_size: NA
v_call: TRBV29-1
j_call: TRBJ2-2
cdr3_aa: CSVETDANTGELFF
cdr3_nt: TGCAGCGTCGAGACGGACGCGAACACCGGGGAGCTGTTTTTT

d_call: NA
clone_size: NA
v_call: TRBV5-6
j_call: TRBJ2-5
cdr3_aa: CASSLVPVAETQYF
cdr3_nt: TGTGCCAGCAGCTTGGTTCCAGTCGCTGAGACCCAGTACTTC

d_call: NA
clone_size: NA
v_call: TRBV7-6
j_call: TRBJ2-3
cdr3_aa: CASSLGDTSTDTQYF
cdr3_nt: TGTGCCAGCAGCTTAGGAGACACTTCCACAGATACGCAGTATTTT

d_call: NA
clone_size: few
v_call: TRBV13
j_call: TRBJ2-3
cdr3_aa: CASSLPGGLSTDTQYF
cdr3_nt: TGTGCCAGCAGCTTACCCGGGGGACTTAGCACAGATACGCAGTATTTT

d_call: TRBD1
clone_size: NA
v_call: TRBV13
j_call: TRBJ2-4
cdr3_aa: CASSSQGANIQYF
cdr3_nt: TGTGCCAGCAGCTCCCAGGGGGCCAACATTCAGTACTTC